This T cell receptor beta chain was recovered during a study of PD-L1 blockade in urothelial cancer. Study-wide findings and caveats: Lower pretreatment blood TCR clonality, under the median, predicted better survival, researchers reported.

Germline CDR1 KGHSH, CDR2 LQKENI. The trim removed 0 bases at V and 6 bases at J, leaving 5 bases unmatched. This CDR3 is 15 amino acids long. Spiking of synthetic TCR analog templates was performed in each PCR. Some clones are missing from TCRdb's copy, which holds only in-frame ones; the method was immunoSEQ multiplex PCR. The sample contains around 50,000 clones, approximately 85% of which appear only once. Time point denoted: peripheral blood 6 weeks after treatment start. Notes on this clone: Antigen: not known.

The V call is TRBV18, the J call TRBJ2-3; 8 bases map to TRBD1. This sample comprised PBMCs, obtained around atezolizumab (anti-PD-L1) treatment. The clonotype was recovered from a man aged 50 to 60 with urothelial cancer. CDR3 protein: CASSPPQGAGDTQYF. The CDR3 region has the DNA TGTGCCAGCTCACCACCCCAGGGGGCTGGGGATACGCAGTATTTT. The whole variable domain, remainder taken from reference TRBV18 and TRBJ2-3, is NAGVMQNPRHLVRRRGQEARLRCSPMKGHSHVYWYRQLPEEGLKFMVYLQKENIIDESGMPKERFSAEFPKEGPSILRIQQVVRGDSAAYFCASSPPQGAGDTQYFGPGTRLTVL.